These 25 T cell receptor beta chains came from one sample sequenced in a study of CD8 T cells in ankylosing spondylitis. Each CDR3 protein is one row after TCRdb ran MiXCR on the 5' RACE reads. Among 300,000 to 400,000 distinct CDR3 sequences listed, under 15% were seen once. Sequences were obtained from blood, either unsorted or a sorted T cell fraction (not recorded which). Receptor source: a male donor with ankylosing spondylitis or in good health (not recorded which).

CDR3 bases: TGCAGCGTTCTAGGGGTCGAGCAGTACTTC. Protein: CSVLGVEQYF. The chain uses TRBV29-1 and TRBJ2-7; D possibly corresponds to TRBD1 (5 bases). Germline-derived CDR1 and CDR2 are SQVTM and ANQGSEA. This CDR3 has 10 amino acids. Trimming left V 5 bases short and J 6 bases short, with 8 bases between.

This chain joins TRBV19 and TRBJ1-5; D call uncertain. CDR1 is LNHDA and CDR2 is SQIVND in the germline V gene (reference sequence). This CDR3 has 14 amino acids. Trimming stripped 4 bases from V and 3 bases from J, with 10 bases between. CDR3 nucleotides: TGTGCCAGTAGTAGAACAGAGTCCAATCAGCCCCAGCATTTT. Amino acids: CASSRTESNQPQHF.

This clonotype was counted many times. The genes are TRBV29-1 and TRBJ2-7; the D gene is possibly TRBD2 (5 bases). With 6 bases removed from V and 1 base from J, the gap between germline ends came to 10 bases. This CDR3 region has 12 residues. Germline-derived CDR1 and CDR2 are SQVTM and ANQGSEA. The CDR3 bases are TGCAGCGTCTTTACGGGGTCCTACGAGCAGTACTTC. It codes for CSVFTGSYEQYF.

The chain joins TRBV20-1 to TRBJ2-2; D is ambiguous. V was shortened by 0 bases and J by 12 bases, with 11 bases between the two germline ends. This CDR3 is 12 amino acids long. The germline CDR1 and CDR2 sequences are DFQATT and SNEGSKA (reference sequence). CDR3 loop: CSARDAAEKLFF. The CDR3 DNA sequence: TGCAGTGCTAGAGATGCGGCGGAAAAGCTGTTTTTT.

The rearrangement joins TRBV7-2 to TRBJ1-6, with 7 bases matching TRBD1. CDR3 length equals 16 residues. The germline gives CDR1 SGHTA, CDR2 FQGNSA. Trimming took 5 bases from V and 7 from J; bases not matched to a gene: 11. The CDR3 loop reads CASSLTSTGWNSPLHF. CDR3 coding DNA: TGTGCCAGCAGCCTTACTTCGACAGGGTGGAATTCACCCCTCCACTTT. Filled out from reference TRBV7-2 and TRBJ1-6, the complete variable domain reads GAGVSQSPSNKVTEKGKDVELRCDPISGHTALYWYRQSLGQGLEFLIYFQGNSAPDKSGLPSDRFSAERTGGSVSTLTIQRTQQEDSAVYLCASSLTSTGWNSPLHFGNGTRLTVT.

This clonotype was found many times. This sequence joins TRBV29-1 and TRBJ1-5; maybe TRBD1 (5 bases). The CDR3 is 13 residues long. Between the trimmed V and J ends, which lost 0 bases and 4 bases, there was a span of 7 bases. CDR1 and CDR2 from the germline V gene are SQVTM and ANQGSEA. The CDR3: CSVEEQENQPQHF. In DNA, the CDR3 is TGCAGCGTTGAAGAACAGGAGAATCAGCCCCAGCATTTT.

This clonotype has only a few counts. The chain joins TRBV3-1 to TRBJ1-4; TRBD1 might be the D (6 bases). The V gene's germline CDR1 is LGHDT and CDR2 YNNKEL (reference sequence). This CDR3 contains 17 residues. Trimming cost V 0 bases and J 7 bases, with 18 bases left between them. The CDR3 DNA sequence: TGTGCCAGCAGCCAAGATGGTGGCGGGGGCGTTAGTGAAAAACTGTTTTTT. Its translation is CASSQDGGGGVSEKLFF.

The V and J genes are TRBV11-2 and TRBJ2-2; 12 bases agree with TRBD2. V shed 2 bases and J 8 bases; nucleotides not matched to a gene: 15. CDR3 length equals 19 residues. Germline CDR1 reads SGHAT; CDR2 reads FQNNGV. The CDR3 is CASSLRSRTSGTLGGELFF. The CDR3 bases are TGTGCCAGCAGCTTAAGGTCGAGGACTAGCGGGACCTTAGGGGGGGAGCTGTTTTTT.

This chain joins TRBV5-1 and TRBJ1-6; TRBD1 is a possible D gene (6 bases). This CDR3 is built from 14 residues. Germline lookup yields CDR1 SGHRS and CDR2 YFSETQ. The V end lost 0 bases, the J end lost 10 bases, and 11 bases lay between the germline ends. The CDR3 reads CASSLDRARSPLHF. For the CDR3, the DNA is TGCGCCAGCAGCTTGGACAGGGCTAGATCACCCCTCCACTTT. Full variable domain (missing parts from reference TRBV5-1 and TRBJ1-6): KAGVTQTPRYLIKTRGQQVTLSCSPISGHRSVSWYQQTPGQGLQFLFEYFSETQRNKGNFPGRFSGRQFSNSRSEMNVSTLELGDSALYLCASSLDRARSPLHFGNGTRLTVT.

The chain has TRBV29-1 and TRBJ2-3; 11 nucleotides match TRBD2. This CDR3 spans 14 amino acids. After removal of 1 base from V and 4 bases from J, the junction contained 1 base not matched to a gene. Germline-derived CDR1 and CDR2 are SQVTM and ANQGSEA. CDR3 sequence: CSVEGSGGADTQYF. The CDR3 DNA is TGCAGCGTTGAAGGTAGCGGGGGGGCAGATACGCAGTATTTT.

V usage is TRBV30 and J usage is TRBJ1-2; 7 bases align to TRBD1. After removal of 5 bases from V and 0 bases from J, the junction contained 0 bases not matched to a gene. This CDR3 is built from 12 residues. The V gene's germline CDR1 is GTSNPN and CDR2 SVGIG (reference sequence). The CDR3 spells CAWGQANYGYTF. In DNA, the CDR3 is TGTGCCTGGGGACAGGCTAACTATGGCTACACCTTC.

This clonotype appeared a few times. The V and J genes are TRBV25-1 and TRBJ2-4; D possibly corresponds to TRBD2 (5 bases). Germline V gives CDR1 MGHDK, CDR2 SYGVNS. Trimming took off 3 bases at V and 8 bases at J, with 20 bases between the two ends. The CDR3 consists of 16 residues. CDR3 DNA sequence: TGTGCCAGCAGTGACAGAGGTAGCGCACCCCGGGACATTCAGTACTTC. Amino acids: CASSDRGSAPRDIQYF.

This clonotype was detected ten times or more. This rearrangement joins TRBV12-3 or TRBV12-4 to TRBJ1-6, with 9 bases lining up with TRBD1. J gave up 9 bases and V 6 bases, and 6 bases lay outside the gene matches. The CDR3 runs to 14 residues. CDR3 sequence (DNA): TGTGCCAGCAGCACCGGGACAGGGCTTTCACCCCTCCACTTT. Its protein is CASSTGTGLSPLHF.

This clonotype turned up a few times. The V and J genes are TRBV5-1 and TRBJ2-5; TRBD1 agrees at 9 bases. The CDR3 sequence is 14 residues long. V shed 2 bases, J shed 2 bases, and the junction held 1 base outside the gene matches. Germline-derived CDR1 and CDR2 are SGHRS and YFSETQ. The CDR3 DNA sequence: TGCGCCAGCAGCTTCGGGACAGGGCAAGAGACCCAGTACTTC. It specifies CASSFGTGQETQYF.

J is TRBJ1-4 and V is TRBV7-6; D is unclear. This CDR3 is 11 amino acids long. The germline V gene encodes CDR1 SGHVS and CDR2 FNYEAQ. The germline V and J ends were trimmed by 5 bases and 12 bases, with 10 bases remaining between them. CDR3 residues: CASSRPGELFF. In DNA form, the CDR3 reads TGTGCCAGCAGCCGTCCTGGTGAACTGTTTTTT. The complete variable domain, with remaining parts taken from reference TRBV7-6 and TRBJ1-4, reads GAGVSQSPRYKVTKRGQDVALRCDPISGHVSLYWYRQALGQGPEFLTYFNYEAQQDKSGLPNDRFSAERPEGSISTLTIQRTEQRDSAMYRCASSRPGELFFGSGTQLSVL.

This clonotype was seen only a few times. This rearrangement joins TRBV6-5 to TRBJ2-5; tentatively, D is TRBD2 (6 bases). The CDR3 loop spans 14 amino acids. Germline V lookup: CDR1 MNHEY, CDR2 SVGAGI. The V gene lost 2 bases and the J gene lost 2 bases, with 9 bases spanning the gap. In nucleotides, the CDR3 is TGTGCCAGCAGTTACGGGGGGAATCAAGAGACCCAGTACTTC. This encodes CASSYGGNQETQYF.

The table lists this clonotype with a few counts. CDR3 nucleotides: TGTGCCAGCTCATCGCGGGGGGGCCTCGGCACAGATACGCAGTATTTT. Amino acids: CASSSRGGLGTDTQYF. The V call is TRBV18, the J call TRBJ2-3, with 9 positions matching TRBD2. The V segment lost 5 bases and the J segment 1 base; nucleotides outside the gene matches: 7. Germline lookup yields CDR1 KGHSH and CDR2 LQKENI. The CDR3 runs to 16 residues.

This clonotype was seen ten or more times. The chain recombines TRBV10-3 with TRBJ2-2; D might be TRBD1 (5 bases). Trimming took off 3 bases at V and 8 bases at J, with 7 bases between the two ends. The length of the CDR3 is 12 residues. The V gene's germline CDR1 is ENHRY and CDR2 SYGVKD. For the CDR3, the DNA is TGTGCCATCAGTGAAGGGGCGGGGGAGCTGTTTTTT. Translating it yields CAISEGAGELFF.

This clonotype was recorded a few times. This chain joins TRBV11-2 and TRBJ2-2; perhaps TRBD2 as D (6 bases). CDR1 is SGHAT and CDR2 is FQNNGV in the germline V gene. V dropped 5 bases and J dropped 6 bases, with 19 bases sitting between them. The CDR3 has 16 residues. The CDR3 DNA reads TGTGCCAGCAGCCAGATACGGGAGAAGTATCCCGGGGAGCTGTTTTTT. As protein: CASSQIREKYPGELFF.

The rearrangement joins TRBV2 to TRBJ2-2; D uncertain. V shed 7 bases and J shed 6 bases, with 3 bases lying between them. The CDR3 is 10 amino acids. Germline-derived CDR1 and CDR2 are SNHLY and FYNNEI. CDR3 loop: CASMAGELFF. CDR3 sequence (DNA): TGTGCCAGCATGGCCGGGGAGCTGTTTTTT.

This clonotype was seen a handful of times. The V call is TRBV29-1, the J call TRBJ2-7; TRBD2 matches at 8 bases. The CDR3 length is 13 residues. From germline, CDR1 is SQVTM and CDR2 ANQGSEA. V lost 5 bases to trimming and J lost 5 bases; unmatched junction nucleotides: 8. The CDR3 DNA reads TGCAGCGTTCAGGAGCGGGGGTCTAACGAGCAGTACTTC. This encodes CSVQERGSNEQYF.

The chain employs TRBV12-3 or TRBV12-4 and TRBJ2-1, with D possibly matching TRBD2 (6 bases). The CDR3 is 12 residues long. The V and J ends lost 6 bases and 9 bases respectively, with 12 bases between them. The CDR3 bases are TGTGCCAGCAGCCCAGGGCGGGGTGAGCAGTTCTTC. Translating it yields CASSPGRGEQFF.

This clonotype was observed a few times. CDR3 sequence (DNA): TGTGCCAGCAGCTTTGGGGGGGCTCAAGAGACCCAGTACTTC. Translation gives CASSFGGAQETQYF. The V gene is TRBV9, the J gene TRBJ2-5; tentative D call: TRBD2 (7 bases). Germline values: CDR1 SGDLS, CDR2 YYNGEE. The germline V and J ends were trimmed by 4 bases and 2 bases, with 12 bases remaining between them. This CDR3 comprises 14 residues.

The V call is TRBV3-1, the J call TRBJ2-3; D may be TRBD1 (5 bases). The germline V gene encodes CDR1 LGHDT and CDR2 YNNKEL (reference sequence). This CDR3 is built from 13 residues. Trimming left V 5 bases short and J 4 bases short, with 10 bases between. CDR3 nucleotide sequence: TGTGCCAGCAGCTCCCTAGGGGCAGATACGCAGTATTTT. This encodes CASSSLGADTQYF.

This clonotype was detected only a few times. The rearrangement joins TRBV2 to TRBJ1-5; tentative D call: TRBD1 (6 bases). V was pared by 7 bases and J by 3 bases, with 7 bases between. The germline V gene has CDR1 SNHLY and CDR2 FYNNEI. This CDR3 comprises 12 residues. CDR3 amino acids: CASKGDNQPQHF. The CDR3 DNA follows: TGTGCCAGCAAGGGGGACAATCAGCCCCAGCATTTT.